The following is a T cell receptor beta chain sequence with its context. The assay was immunoSEQ multiplex PCR, and TCRdb's table has in-frame clones only and misses some. Of about 200,000 clones in the sample, more than 65% were seen once. The CDR3 loop spans 13 amino acids. Germline CDR1 is SEHNR and CDR2 is FQNEAQ (reference sequence). The junction had 5 bases not matched to a gene; V was cut back by 3 bases and J by 6 bases. The data originate from a study of blood T cell repertoires in COVID-19. Study context: Specimens from acute and convalescent COVID-19 originated in the United States, Italy and Spain.

The chain recombines TRBV7-9 with TRBJ2-7; 7 nucleotides agree with TRBD2. Sequencing was carried out using peripheral blood. The sequence was collected from a human donor in a cohort sampled during active COVID-19. The CDR3 sequence: CASSLDWGGEQYF. The CDR3 bases are TGTGCCAGCAGCTTGGATTGGGGGGGCGAGCAGTACTTC.